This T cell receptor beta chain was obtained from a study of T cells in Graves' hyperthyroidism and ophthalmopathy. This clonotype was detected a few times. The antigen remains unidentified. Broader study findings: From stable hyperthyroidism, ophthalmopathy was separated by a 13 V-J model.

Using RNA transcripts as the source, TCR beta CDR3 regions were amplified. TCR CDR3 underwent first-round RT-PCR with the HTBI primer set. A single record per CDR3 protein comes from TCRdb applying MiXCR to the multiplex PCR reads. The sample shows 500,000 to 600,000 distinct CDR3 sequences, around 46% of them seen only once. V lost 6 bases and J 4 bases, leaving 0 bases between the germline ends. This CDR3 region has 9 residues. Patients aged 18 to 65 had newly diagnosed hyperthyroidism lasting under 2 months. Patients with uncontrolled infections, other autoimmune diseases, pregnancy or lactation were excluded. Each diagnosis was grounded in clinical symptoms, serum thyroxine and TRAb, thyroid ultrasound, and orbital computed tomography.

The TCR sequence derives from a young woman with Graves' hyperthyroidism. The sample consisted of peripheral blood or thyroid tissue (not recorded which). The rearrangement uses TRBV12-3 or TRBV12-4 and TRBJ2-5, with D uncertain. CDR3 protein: CASRETQYF. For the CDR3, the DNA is TGTGCCAGCAGAGAGACCCAGTACTTC.